Presented here are 11 T cell receptor beta chains from one specimen sequenced in a study of blood T cell repertoires in COVID-19 (dated by TCRdb to 2019 to 2021). The library was generated by the immunoSEQ multiplex PCR assay. This immuneACCESS table, as held by TCRdb, lists in-frame sequences with V and J called but not all clones. Of the missing ones, under half trace to an unresolved V gene in checked studies; the others have no known cause. The sample table records over 200,000 clones; over 80% of these occur just once. The ten largest account for 1.2% of the sample. Input material: PBMCs or T cells enriched from blood (not recorded which). Receptors originate from a man aged 30 to 45 who had recovered from COVID-19.

The chain couples TRBV5-6 to TRBJ2-3; 7 bases map to TRBD2. Trimming at V came to 1 base and at J to 3 bases, leaving 11 bases not matched to a gene. There are 17 residues in the CDR3. CDR1 is SGHDT, CDR2 YYEEEE, per germline. Here the CDR3 DNA reads TGTGCCAGCAGCTTGAACGGGGGGTATCAGTTAACAGATACGCAGTATTTT. Amino acid sequence: CASSLNGGYQLTDTQYF.

A note on this clone: At one end the junction does not follow the germline gene, possibly because of a read error. V is TRBV10-2 and J is TRBJ2-1, with 7 bases fitting TRBD2. Germline V CDR1 and CDR2: WSHSY, SAAADI. The CDR3 extends over 13 amino acids. The CDR3 DNA is TGCGCCAGCAGTGAGTCACTAGCGCCCAAGGTGGTCTTC. It specifies CASSESLAPKVVF.

The J gene is TRBJ1-6, the V gene TRBV5-3; D unresolved. TRBV5-3 counts as an open reading frame of uncertain function. This CDR3 region has 16 residues. Trimming left V 1 base short and J 7 bases short, with 15 bases between. The CDR3 region is CARSLLGAPFNSPLHF. In DNA, the CDR3 is TGTGCCAGAAGCTTGCTTGGAGCGCCATTCAATTCACCCCTCCACTTT.

The chain carries TRBV5-1 and TRBJ1-5; 10 positions agree with TRBD1. V shed 0 bases, J shed 4 bases, and the junction held 4 bases outside the gene matches. The germline CDR1 and CDR2 sequences are SGHRS and YFSETQ. This CDR3 is built from 16 residues. Here the CDR3 DNA reads TGCGCCAGCAGCTTGGATCCGGGACAGGGGAATCAGCCCCAGCATTTT. Its protein is CASSLDPGQGNQPQHF.

The J gene is TRBJ2-5, the V gene TRBV7-2, with 12 bases fitting TRBD2. The germline V gene has CDR1 SGHTA and CDR2 FQGNSA. V lost 5 bases and J lost 2; bases outside the gene matches: 6. The CDR3 contains 16 residues. In nucleotides, the CDR3 is TGTGCCAGCAGCCCTTGGACTAGCGGGAATCAAGAGACCCAGTACTTC. Amino acids: CASSPWTSGNQETQYF.

The chain couples TRBV15 to TRBJ1-2; a weak D match, TRBD1 (6 bases). This CDR3 comprises 13 residues. The V gene's germline CDR1 is LNHNV and CDR2 YYDKDF (reference sequence). V was cut by 5 bases and J by 8 bases, with 15 bases left in between. DNA for the CDR3: TGTGCCACCAGCCGTCAGGGGTCAGGGGGCTACACCTTC. Translating gives CATSRQGSGGYTF. Drawing the rest from reference TRBV15 and TRBJ1-2, the complete variable domain is DAMVIQNPRYQVTQFGKPVTLSCSQTLNHNVMYWYQQKSSQAPKLLFHYYDKDFNNEADTPDNFQSRRPNTSFCFLDIRSPGLGDTAMYLCATSRQGSGGYTFGSGTRLTVV.

This sequence joins TRBV6-5 and TRBJ1-5, with D maybe TRBD1 (6 bases). The CDR3 extends over 14 amino acids. Germline assignment: CDR1 MNHEY and CDR2 SVGAGI. The V and J ends lost 7 bases and 2 bases respectively, with 12 bases between them. The CDR3 region has the DNA TGTGCCAGCAATACAGGGCTCGGCAATCAGCCCCAGCATTTT. Translated: CASNTGLGNQPQHF.

J is TRBJ1-3 and V is TRBV5-8, with D unclear. Germline loops: CDR1 SGHTS, CDR2 YDEGEE. This CDR3 has 14 amino acids. Trimming removed 0 bases from V and 3 bases from J, with 7 bases in between. CDR3 sequence (DNA): TGTGCCAGCAGCTTGGTCTCGGGTGGAAACACCATATATTTT. Translation: CASSLVSGGNTIYF.

The chain couples TRBV5-1 to TRBJ2-7, with TRBD2 matching over 11 bases. Germline lookup yields CDR1 SGHRS and CDR2 YFSETQ. CDR3 size: 15 residues. The V segment lost 3 bases and the J segment 2 bases; nucleotides outside the gene matches: 4. The CDR3 is CASSWGTSGTYEQYF. The CDR3 coding sequence is TGCGCCAGCAGCTGGGGGACTAGCGGTACCTACGAGCAGTACTTC.

The chain combines TRBV29-1 with TRBJ2-5; maybe TRBD1 (6 bases). The V end was cut by 3 bases, the J end by 5 bases, with 13 bases between. The CDR3 totals 13 residues. Germline V CDR1 and CDR2: SQVTM, ANQGSEA. The DNA of the CDR3 is TGCAGCGTTGAGGGGGCAGGGTTTGAGACCCAGTACTTC. Amino acid sequence: CSVEGAGFETQYF.

The chain recombines TRBV30 with TRBJ1-1, with a weak D call TRBD1 (6 bases). V was shortened by 3 bases and J by 2 bases, with 10 bases between the two germline ends. CDR1 is GTSNPN, CDR2 SVGIG, per germline (reference sequence). The CDR3 has 13 residues. CDR3 sequence (DNA): TGTGCCTGGAGGCAGGGGATAAACACTGAAGCTTTCTTT. Amino acid sequence: CAWRQGINTEAFF.